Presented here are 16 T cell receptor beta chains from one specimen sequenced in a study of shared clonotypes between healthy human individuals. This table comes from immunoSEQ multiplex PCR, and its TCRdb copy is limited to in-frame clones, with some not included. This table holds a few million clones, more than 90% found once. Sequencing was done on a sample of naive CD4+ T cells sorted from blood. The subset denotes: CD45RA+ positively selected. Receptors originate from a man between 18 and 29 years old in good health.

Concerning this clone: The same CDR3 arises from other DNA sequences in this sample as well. The CDR3 bases are TGTGCCAGCAGCTTCACTGGGCCCAATGAGCAGTTCTTC. This translates into CASSFTGPNEQFF. The J gene is TRBJ2-1, the V gene TRBV5-4; no clear D gene. CDR3 size: 13 residues. V shed 2 bases and J shed 6 bases, with 9 bases lying between them. The germline gives CDR1 SGHNT, CDR2 YYREEE (reference sequence).

The chain's CDR3 is CASSLLPLIPQTQYF. The CDR3 DNA reads TGTGCCAGCAGTTTACTTCCCCTAATCCCCCAGACCCAGTACTTC. This chain uses TRBV27 with TRBJ2-5; unclear D gene. The V end was cut by 2 bases, the J end by 6 bases, with 16 bases between. The germline V gene has CDR1 MNHEY and CDR2 SMNVEV (reference sequence). This CDR3 spans 15 amino acids.

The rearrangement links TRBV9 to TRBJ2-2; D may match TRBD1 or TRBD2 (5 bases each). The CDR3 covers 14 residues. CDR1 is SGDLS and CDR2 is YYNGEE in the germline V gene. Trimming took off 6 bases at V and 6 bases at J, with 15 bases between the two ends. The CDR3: CASNPMLGAGELFF. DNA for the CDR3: TGTGCCAGCAACCCAATGTTGGGGGCCGGGGAGCTGTTTTTT. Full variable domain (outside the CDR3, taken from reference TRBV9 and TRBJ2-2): DSGVTQTPKHLITATGQRVTLRCSPRSGDLSVYWYQQSLDQGLQFLIQYYNGEERAKGNILERFSAQQFPDLHSELNLSSLELGDSALYFCASNPMLGAGELFFGEGSRLTVL.

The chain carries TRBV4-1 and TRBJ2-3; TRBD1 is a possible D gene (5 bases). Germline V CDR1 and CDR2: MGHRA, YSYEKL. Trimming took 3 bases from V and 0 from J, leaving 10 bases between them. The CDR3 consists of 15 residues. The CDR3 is CASSQDIHSTDTQYF. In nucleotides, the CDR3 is TGCGCCAGCAGCCAGGACATCCATAGCACAGATACGCAGTATTTT.

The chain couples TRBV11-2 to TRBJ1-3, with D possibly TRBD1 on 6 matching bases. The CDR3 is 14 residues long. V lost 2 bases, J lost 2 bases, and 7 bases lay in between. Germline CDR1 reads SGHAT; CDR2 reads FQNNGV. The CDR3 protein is CASSLRQAGNTIYF. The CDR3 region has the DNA TGTGCCAGCAGCTTAAGACAGGCTGGAAACACCATATATTTT.

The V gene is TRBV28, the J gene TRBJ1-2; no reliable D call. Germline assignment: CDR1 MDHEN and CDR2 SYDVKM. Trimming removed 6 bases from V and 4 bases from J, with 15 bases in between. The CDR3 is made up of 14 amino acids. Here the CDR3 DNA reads TGTGCCAGCAGCGATCGGACGGACCGCTATGGCTACACCTTC. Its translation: CASSDRTDRYGYTF.

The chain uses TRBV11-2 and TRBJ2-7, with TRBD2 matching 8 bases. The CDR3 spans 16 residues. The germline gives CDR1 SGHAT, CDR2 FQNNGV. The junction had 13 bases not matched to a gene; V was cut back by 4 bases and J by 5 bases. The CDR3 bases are TGTGCCAGCAGCTACTCGACTACAGCGGGAGCTAACGAGCAGTACTTC. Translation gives CASSYSTTAGANEQYF.

The CDR3 region is CASRIGDEQYF. The CDR3 bases are TGTGCCAGCAGGATCGGAGATGAGCAGTACTTC. This chain joins TRBV6-5 and TRBJ2-7; no reliable D call. Trimming removed 6 bases at V and 7 bases at J, with 10 bases between. This CDR3 is 11 amino acids long. CDR1 and CDR2 from the germline V gene are MNHEY and SVGAGI.

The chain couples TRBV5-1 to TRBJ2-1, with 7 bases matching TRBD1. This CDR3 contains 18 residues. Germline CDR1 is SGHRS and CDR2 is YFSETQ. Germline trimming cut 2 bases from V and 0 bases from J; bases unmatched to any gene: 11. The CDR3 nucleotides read TGCGCCAGCAGCTTTTTCCCCCAGGACAGGAGCTCCTACAATGAGCAGTTCTTC. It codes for CASSFFPQDRSSYNEQFF.

In DNA form, the CDR3 reads TGTGCCAGCAGTATCGATAGGGACCAAGAGACCCAGTACTTC. Translated, it gives CASSIDRDQETQYF. The V gene is TRBV28, the J gene TRBJ2-5, with D unresolved. V dropped 5 bases and J dropped 0 bases, with 10 bases sitting between them. This CDR3 comprises 14 residues. CDR1 and CDR2 from the germline V gene are MDHEN and SYDVKM.

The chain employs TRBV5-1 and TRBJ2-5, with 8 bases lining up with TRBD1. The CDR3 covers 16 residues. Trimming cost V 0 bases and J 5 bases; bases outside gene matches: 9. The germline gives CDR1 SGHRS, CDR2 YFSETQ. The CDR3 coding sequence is TGCGCCAGCAGCTTGGCCGGGACAGGACCGGGGGAGACCCAGTACTTC. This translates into CASSLAGTGPGETQYF. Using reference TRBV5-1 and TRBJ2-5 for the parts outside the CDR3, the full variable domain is KAGVTQTPRYLIKTRGQQVTLSCSPISGHRSVSWYQQTPGQGLQFLFEYFSETQRNKGNFPGRFSGRQFSNSRSEMNVSTLELGDSALYLCASSLAGTGPGETQYFGPGTRLLVL.

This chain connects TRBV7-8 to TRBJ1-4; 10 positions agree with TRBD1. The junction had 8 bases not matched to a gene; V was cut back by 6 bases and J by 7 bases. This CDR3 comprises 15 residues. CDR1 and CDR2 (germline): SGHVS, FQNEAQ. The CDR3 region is CASRSTGGFSEKLFF. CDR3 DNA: TGTGCCAGCAGGTCGACAGGGGGCTTTTCTGAAAAACTGTTTTTT.

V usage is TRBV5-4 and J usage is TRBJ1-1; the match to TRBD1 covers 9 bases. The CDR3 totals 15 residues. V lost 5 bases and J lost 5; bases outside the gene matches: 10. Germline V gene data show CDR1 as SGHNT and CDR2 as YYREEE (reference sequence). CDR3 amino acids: CASRGTGIKATEAFF. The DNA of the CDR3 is TGTGCCAGCAGAGGGACAGGGATTAAGGCGACTGAAGCTTTCTTT.

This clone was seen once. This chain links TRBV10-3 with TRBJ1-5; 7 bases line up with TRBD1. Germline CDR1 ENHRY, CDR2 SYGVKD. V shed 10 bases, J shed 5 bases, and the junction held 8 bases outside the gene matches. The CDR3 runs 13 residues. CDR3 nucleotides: TGTGCCACGCAAAGGGACAGTTATCAGCCCCAGCATTTT. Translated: CATQRDSYQPQHF.

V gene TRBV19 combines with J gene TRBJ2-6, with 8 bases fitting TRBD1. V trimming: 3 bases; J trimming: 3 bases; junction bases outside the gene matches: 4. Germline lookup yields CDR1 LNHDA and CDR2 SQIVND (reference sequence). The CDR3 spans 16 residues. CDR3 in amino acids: CASSMSGTGGANVLTF. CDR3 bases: TGTGCCAGTAGTATGAGTGGGACAGGTGGGGCCAACGTCCTGACTTTC.

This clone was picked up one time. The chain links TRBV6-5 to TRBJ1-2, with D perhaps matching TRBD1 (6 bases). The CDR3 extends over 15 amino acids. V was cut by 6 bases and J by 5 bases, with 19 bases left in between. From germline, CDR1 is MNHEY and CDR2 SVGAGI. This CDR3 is CASSPSSGTGYGYTF. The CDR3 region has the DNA TGTGCCAGCAGCCCCTCATCCGGTACAGGGTATGGCTACACCTTC.